The 30 T cell receptor beta chains presented below share a single source sample, sequenced in a study of OX40 agonist ivuxolimab in advanced cancers. Sequencing used immunoSEQ multiplex PCR; TCRdb keeps in-frame clones, though not all of them. The sample lists some 25,000 clones; about four fifths were seen once. The sample consisted of CD4+ or CD8+ T cells sorted from blood, taken in a trial of the OX40 agonist ivuxolimab. The receptors were gathered from an adult with an advanced solid tumor such as melanoma, head and neck, liver or kidney cancer.

The chain links TRBV9 to TRBJ2-7, with D perhaps TRBD1 (5 bases). The CDR3 totals 14 residues. Trimming removed 4 bases from V and 2 bases from J, with 13 bases in between. Germline lookup yields CDR1 SGDLS and CDR2 YYNGEE. The chain's CDR3 is CASSLRVIPYEQYF. The CDR3 DNA reads as TGTGCCAGCAGCCTCAGGGTTATCCCCTACGAGCAGTACTTC.

The CDR3 bases are TGCGCCAGCAGTGAGGACGGGTCCTACGAGCAGTACTTC. This gives the protein CASSEDGSYEQYF. The chain recombines TRBV10-1 with TRBJ2-7; the D is unclear. This CDR3 has 13 residues. Germline CDR1 WNHNN, CDR2 SYGVQD (reference sequence). Trimming cost V 2 bases and J 1 base, with 6 bases left between them.

The rearrangement links TRBV19 to TRBJ1-2, with TRBD1 as a possible D gene (5 bases). Trimming cost V 11 bases and J 8 bases, with 21 bases left between them. The length of the CDR3 is 13 residues. Germline V gene lookup returns CDR1 LNHDA and CDR2 SQIVND (reference sequence). The CDR3 spells CASVGGFTEGYTF. The CDR3 DNA sequence: TGTGCCTCAGTTGGGGGATTTACAGAGGGCTACACCTTC.

The gene calls are TRBV20-1 and TRBJ2-1, with no clear D. Looked up from germline, CDR1 is DFQATT and CDR2 is SNEGSKA (reference sequence). This CDR3 has 9 residues. With 5 bases removed from V and 13 bases from J, the gap between germline ends came to 9 bases. The CDR3 region is CSAFPGQFF. Written as DNA, the CDR3 is TGCAGTGCTTTTCCCGGACAGTTCTTC.

The chain links TRBV7-3 to TRBJ1-1; the D gene is possibly TRBD1 (5 bases). The CDR3 spans 12 residues. Germline V gene sequence: CDR1 SGHTA, CDR2 FQGTGA. V shed 5 bases and J shed 6 bases, with 10 bases lying between them. CDR3 nucleotide sequence: TGTGCCAGCAGCCGGGGGGGTTCTGAAGCTTTCTTT. Protein product: CASSRGGSEAFF.

The chain is built from TRBV6-5 and TRBJ2-1; tentative D call: TRBD1 (6 bases). The CDR3 is 14 amino acids. Trimming removed 5 bases at V and 3 bases at J, with 11 bases between. The germline CDR1 and CDR2 sequences are MNHEY and SVGAGI. The CDR3 sequence is CASSRDTLYNEQFF. The CDR3, as DNA: TGTGCCAGCAGTCGGGACACCCTCTACAATGAGCAGTTCTTC.

The chain combines TRBV7-2 with TRBJ2-3; 7 bases match TRBD1. CDR3 length: 16 amino acids. The trim removed 2 bases at V and 2 bases at J, leaving 7 bases unmatched. The germline V gene has CDR1 SGHTA and CDR2 FQGNSA. The CDR3 here is CASSLRFKGATDTQYF. CDR3 coding DNA: TGTGCCAGCAGCTTACGTTTCAAGGGGGCCACAGATACGCAGTATTTT.

The rearrangement uses TRBV28 and TRBJ1-5; D call uncertain. There are 13 residues in the CDR3. Germline lookup yields CDR1 MDHEN and CDR2 SYDVKM. Trimming took off 2 bases at V and 4 bases at J, with 6 bases between the two ends. Written as DNA, the CDR3 is TGTGCCAGCAGTTTAAACGGTAATCAGCCCCAGCATTTT. Its protein product is CASSLNGNQPQHF.

The chain has TRBV15 and TRBJ2-2; 10 nucleotides line up with TRBD1. Germline loops: CDR1 LNHNV, CDR2 YYDKDF (reference sequence). With V trimmed by 1 base and J by 6 bases, 14 bases remained unmatched. This CDR3 spans 19 amino acids. CDR3 DNA sequence: TGTGCCACCAGCAGAGGGGCTATAATGGACAGGGGGTTTTCCGGGGAGCTGTTTTTT. Its translation: CATSRGAIMDRGFSGELFF.

The rearrangement links TRBV5-8 to TRBJ2-3; maybe TRBD2 (6 bases). The CDR3 loop spans 14 amino acids. Germline V gene data show CDR1 as SGHTS and CDR2 as YDEGEE. Between the trimmed V and J ends, which lost 1 base and 1 base, there was a span of 7 bases. The DNA for the CDR3 is TGTGCCAGCAGCTTGTGGGGGGGCACAGATACGCAGTATTTT. Amino acid sequence: CASSLWGGTDTQYF.

V gene TRBV7-6 combines with J gene TRBJ1-5; TRBD1 matches 7 bases. Germline V gene sequence: CDR1 SGHVS, CDR2 FNYEAQ. V gave up 5 bases and J gave up 5 bases; unmatched junction bases: 9. The CDR3 is 15 residues long. CDR3: CASSHNRGGDQPQHF. CDR3 coding DNA: TGTGCCAGCAGCCATAACAGGGGAGGGGATCAGCCCCAGCATTTT.

In the case of this clone: This likely came from a read error, as a far larger clone is one base away. This chain uses TRBV7-6 with TRBJ2-2; D not resolved. Trimming took off 1 base at V and 3 bases at J, with 9 bases between the two ends. Looked up from germline, CDR1 is SGHVS and CDR2 is FNYEAQ. The CDR3 has 15 amino acids. DNA for the CDR3: TGTGCCAGCAGCTTAGGCACTTCTTACACCGGGGAGCTGTTTTTT. This translates into CASSLGTSYTGELFF.

This sequence joins TRBV28 and TRBJ2-2; no reliable D call. V lost 4 bases and J 5 bases, leaving 8 bases between the germline ends. Germline CDR1 is MDHEN and CDR2 is SYDVKM. The CDR3 contains 13 residues. The CDR3 DNA follows: TGTGCCAGCAGTTCCCTGGGGACCGGGGAGCTGTTTTTT. Translated: CASSSLGTGELFF.

V and J are TRBV19 and TRBJ2-7; D is possibly TRBD2 (5 bases). This CDR3 is 15 amino acids long. V lost 3 bases, J lost 0 bases, and 12 bases lay in between. From germline, CDR1 is LNHDA and CDR2 SQIVND (reference sequence). The CDR3 DNA is TGTGCCAGTAGTATCCAGGCGGGCCTCTCCTACGAGCAGTACTTC. This sequence encodes CASSIQAGLSYEQYF.

The V call is TRBV7-9, the J call TRBJ2-3, with D possibly matching TRBD2 (5 bases). The germline V gene has CDR1 SEHNR and CDR2 FQNEAQ (reference sequence). V lost 4 bases and J 7 bases, leaving 15 bases between the germline ends. This CDR3 region has 14 residues. Here the CDR3 reads CASSSPRRAYTQYF. Here the CDR3 DNA reads TGTGCCAGCAGCTCCCCCCGGCGGGCCTATACGCAGTATTTT.

The rearrangement links TRBV5-6 to TRBJ2-7; D is uncertain. The CDR3 covers 11 residues. Germline V gene data show CDR1 as SGHDT and CDR2 as YYEEEE. Trimming took 4 bases from V and 3 from J, leaving 5 bases between them. In nucleotides, the CDR3 is TGTGCCAGCAGCCTGTTCTACGAGCAGTACTTC. The encoded protein is CASSLFYEQYF.

J is TRBJ2-1 and V is TRBV10-3; 9 bases line up with TRBD2. Germline-derived CDR1 and CDR2 are ENHRY and SYGVKD. The CDR3 is made up of 20 amino acids. V shed 3 bases and J 8 bases; nucleotides not matched to a gene: 23. This CDR3 is CAISDSSARAGGTQGDEQFF. CDR3 nucleotide sequence: TGTGCCATCAGTGACTCCAGTGCCCGAGCGGGGGGTACACAAGGCGATGAGCAGTTCTTC.

Comments on this clone: One end of the junction does not line up with germline, which may come from a read error. The J gene is TRBJ2-5, the V gene TRBV5-6; TRBD1 is a possible D gene (6 bases). CDR3 length: 14 amino acids. Germline loops: CDR1 SGHDT, CDR2 YYEEEE. CDR3 nucleotides: TGTGCCAACAGCTTGGGGGCAGGAAAAGAGACCCAGTACTTC. The encoded protein is CANSLGAGKETQYF. Drawing the rest from reference TRBV5-6 and TRBJ2-5, the complete variable domain is DAGVTQSPTHLIKTRGQQVTLRCSPKSGHDTVSWYQQALGQGPQFIFQYYEEEERQRGNFPDRFSGHQFPNYSSELNVNALLLGDSALYLCANSLGAGKETQYFGPGTRLLVL.

The chain links TRBV30 to TRBJ2-5; TRBD2 matches 13 bases. This CDR3 is 16 amino acids long. Germline-derived CDR1 and CDR2 are GTSNPN and SVGIG (reference sequence). The ends lost 1 base at V and 6 bases at J; junction bases unmatched: 8. The CDR3 sequence is CAWSAQGLAGRQTQYF. DNA of the CDR3: TGTGCCTGGAGTGCCCAGGGACTAGCGGGGAGACAGACCCAGTACTTC.

This clone showed up just a few times. The chain carries TRBV28 and TRBJ2-7; D is uncertain. V lost 6 bases and J 5 bases, leaving 14 bases between the germline ends. The CDR3 runs to 13 residues. CDR1 is MDHEN, CDR2 SYDVKM, per germline. For the CDR3, the DNA is TGTGCCAGCAGCTTAGGAGAAGTAGACGAGCAGTACTTC. Protein: CASSLGEVDEQYF.

This clone is judged medium-sized. The chain couples TRBV11-2 to TRBJ1-2; D remains unclear. V was cut by 1 base and J by 4 bases, with 4 bases left in between. CDR1 and CDR2 from the germline V gene are SGHAT and FQNNGV. This CDR3 is built from 12 residues. CDR3 DNA sequence: TGTGCCAGCAGCTTAGGCACCTATGGCTACACCTTC. It codes for CASSLGTYGYTF.

The rearrangement joins TRBV27 to TRBJ1-2; D call uncertain. The CDR3 length is 12 residues. From germline, CDR1 is MNHEY and CDR2 SMNVEV (reference sequence). Trimming shortened V by 6 bases and J by 5 bases, and 10 bases separated the two germline ends. The CDR3 nucleotides read TGTGCCAGCAGGTCGGACCTTTATGGCTACACCTTC. Amino acid sequence: CASRSDLYGYTF.

This clone showed up just a few times. The rearrangement joins TRBV5-3 to TRBJ1-6; D is uncertain. TRBV5-3 is known as an ORF, though its function is uncertain. The CDR3 is made up of 15 amino acids. V was clipped by 8 bases and J by 7 bases, with 19 bases between them. CDR3 sequence (DNA): TGTGCCAGCAGCCAAGAGAGAGCCCCCAATTCACCCCTCCACTTT. Encoded protein: CASSQERAPNSPLHF.

V is TRBV6-5 and J is TRBJ1-4; D not certain. The CDR3 covers 15 residues. Deletions cut 2 bases from V and 0 bases from J, with 7 bases between. The germline CDR1 and CDR2 sequences are MNHEY and SVGAGI. CDR3 amino acids: CASSYAGSTNEKLFF. Here the CDR3 DNA reads TGTGCCAGCAGTTACGCGGGGTCAACTAATGAAAAACTGTTTTTT.

About this clone: The sample contains more than one DNA sequence encoding this CDR3. The chain employs TRBV5-4 and TRBJ1-4; the D is unclear. Between the trimmed V and J ends, which lost 7 bases and 0 bases, there was a span of 10 bases. This CDR3 spans 14 amino acids. Germline CDR1 SGHNT, CDR2 YYREEE (reference sequence). In DNA form, the CDR3 reads TGTGCCAGCTCCTTGATTGCAACTAATGAAAAACTGTTTTTT. It encodes CASSLIATNEKLFF.

The chain recombines TRBV19 with TRBJ2-1; a weak D match, TRBD2 (5 bases). CDR1 is LNHDA, CDR2 SQIVND, per germline (reference sequence). V was pared by 5 bases and J by 6 bases, with 14 bases between. This CDR3 contains 14 residues. This CDR3 reads CASSEGFVGNEQFF. The DNA for the CDR3 is TGTGCCAGTAGTGAGGGTTTTGTTGGCAATGAGCAGTTCTTC.

The J gene is TRBJ1-4, the V gene TRBV2, with D hard to call. V lost 7 bases and J 7 bases, leaving 13 bases between the germline ends. There are 13 residues in the CDR3. Germline assignment: CDR1 SNHLY and CDR2 FYNNEI. As DNA, the CDR3 is TGTGCCAGCATGGGAGGGCCGGGTGAAAAACTGTTTTTT. As protein: CASMGGPGEKLFF.

V gene TRBV7-3 combines with J gene TRBJ2-2; D might be TRBD2 (6 bases). The CDR3 sequence is 16 residues long. V was trimmed by 2 bases and J by 1 base, leaving 11 bases between them. Germline-derived CDR1 and CDR2 are SGHTA and FQGTGA. The CDR3 sequence: CASSLLTGENTGELFF. CDR3 nucleotide sequence: TGTGCCAGCAGCTTACTTACGGGAGAGAACACCGGGGAGCTGTTTTTT. The variable domain in full, with the rest retrieved from reference TRBV7-3 and TRBJ2-2, is GAGVSQTPSNKVTEKGKYVELRCDPISGHTALYWYRQSLGQGPEFLIYFQGTGAADDSGLPNDRFFAVRPEGSVSTLKIQRTERGDSAVYLCASSLLTGENTGELFFGEGSRLTVL.

The chain has TRBV28 and TRBJ2-7; 10 positions agree with TRBD2. Germline trimming cut 5 bases from V and 5 bases from J; bases unmatched to any gene: 6. Germline V gives CDR1 MDHEN, CDR2 SYDVKM. The CDR3 length is 14 residues. Here the CDR3 reads CASSPPGLADEQYF. DNA for the CDR3: TGTGCCAGCAGTCCACCAGGACTAGCGGACGAGCAGTACTTC.

This clone was seen only a few times. The rearrangement joins TRBV7-2 to TRBJ2-7; 11 nucleotides line up with TRBD2. V gave up 3 bases and J gave up 5 bases; unmatched junction bases: 9. Germline CDR1 SGHTA, CDR2 FQGNSA. The CDR3 is made up of 16 amino acids. The CDR3 loop is CASSFYSGGAYDEQYF. The CDR3 region has the DNA TGTGCCAGCAGCTTTTATAGCGGGGGGGCCTACGACGAGCAGTACTTC.